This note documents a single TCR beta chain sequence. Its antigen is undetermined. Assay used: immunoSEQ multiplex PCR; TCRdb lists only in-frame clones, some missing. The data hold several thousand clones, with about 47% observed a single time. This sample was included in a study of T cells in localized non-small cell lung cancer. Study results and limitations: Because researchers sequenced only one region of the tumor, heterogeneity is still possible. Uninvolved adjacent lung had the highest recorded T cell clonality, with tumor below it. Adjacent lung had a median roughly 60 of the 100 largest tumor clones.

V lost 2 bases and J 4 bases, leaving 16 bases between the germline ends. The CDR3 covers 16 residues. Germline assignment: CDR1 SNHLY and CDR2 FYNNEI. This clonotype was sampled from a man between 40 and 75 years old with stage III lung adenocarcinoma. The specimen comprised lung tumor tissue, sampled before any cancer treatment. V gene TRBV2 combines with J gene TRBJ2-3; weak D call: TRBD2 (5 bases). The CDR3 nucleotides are TGTGCCAGCAGTGAAAGGCAGAGGAGGCTCTCAGATACGCAGTATTTT. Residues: CASSERQRRLSDTQYF.